What follows are 20 T cell receptor beta chains derived from one specimen sequenced in a study of blood T cell repertoires in COVID-19. Measured with immunoSEQ multiplex PCR; TCRdb has only the in-frame clones, and not every one. The sample has about 15,000 clones; approximately 91% are singletons. The sample comprised peripheral blood. These receptors were obtained from a woman over 75 with COVID-19, enrolled during active disease.

V gene TRBV7-2 combines with J gene TRBJ1-1, with 8 bases that match TRBD1. Germline trimming cut 3 bases from V and 4 bases from J; bases unmatched to any gene: 4. The germline gives CDR1 SGHTA, CDR2 FQGNSA. CDR3 length equals 14 residues. The DNA of the CDR3 is TGTGCCAGCAGCTTGCAGGGGGCTGGCACTGAAGCTTTCTTT. This codes for CASSLQGAGTEAFF.

The V call is TRBV5-1, the J call TRBJ2-3; unclear D gene. Trimming took 0 bases from V and 1 from J, leaving 12 bases between them. There are 16 residues in the CDR3. CDR1 SGHRS and CDR2 YFSETQ come from the germline V gene. CDR3 nucleotide sequence: TGCGCCAGCAGCTTGGGCCTAACTACGGGCACAGATACGCAGTATTTT. Its translation: CASSLGLTTGTDTQYF.

The chain uses TRBV5-1 and TRBJ2-1, with a weak D call TRBD1 (5 bases). Germline V gene data show CDR1 as SGHRS and CDR2 as YFSETQ. Trimming cost V 0 bases and J 1 base, with 8 bases left between them. This CDR3 is built from 15 residues. Here the CDR3 reads CASSLGGLSYNEQFF. For the CDR3, the DNA is TGCGCCAGCAGCTTGGGGGGCCTGTCCTACAATGAGCAGTTCTTC.

The chain is built from TRBV3-1 (or the pseudogene TRBV3-2) and TRBJ2-1, with TRBD2 matching 8 bases. The CDR3 has 17 residues. Germline values: CDR1 LGHDT, CDR2 YNNKEL (reference sequence). The trim removed 1 base at V and 4 bases at J, leaving 9 bases unmatched. CDR3 loop: CASSQVGRGGRYNEQFF. The CDR3 nucleotides read TGTGCCAGCAGCCAAGTGGGCCGGGGGGGCCGATACAATGAGCAGTTCTTC.

This rearrangement joins TRBV7-9 to TRBJ2-7; 10 positions agree with TRBD2. The CDR3 has 16 amino acids. Germline V lookup: CDR1 SEHNR, CDR2 FQNEAQ (reference sequence). V lost 0 bases and J lost 7; bases outside the gene matches: 9. CDR3 sequence: CASSLAWLAGVGEQYF. The CDR3 nucleotides are TGTGCCAGCAGCTTAGCGTGGCTAGCGGGAGTCGGGGAGCAGTACTTC.

This clone was counted a single time. J is TRBJ1-2 and V is TRBV27; tentatively, D is TRBD1 (5 bases). The CDR3 runs 11 residues. The germline V gene has CDR1 MNHEY and CDR2 SMNVEV (reference sequence). Trimming cost V 9 bases and J 4 bases, with 9 bases left between them. The CDR3 region has the DNA TGTGCCAGTGGACAAAGCTATGGCTACACCTTC. This codes for CASGQSYGYTF.

This chain links TRBV11-2 with TRBJ2-1, with D possibly TRBD2 on 6 matching bases. Trimming left V 5 bases short and J 1 base short, with 9 bases between. CDR3 size: 14 residues. The V gene's germline CDR1 is SGHAT and CDR2 FQNNGV. DNA of the CDR3: TGTGCCAGCAGCCGGGACTCTTCCTACAATGAGCAGTTCTTC. Translated: CASSRDSSYNEQFF.

The CDR3 spells CASSPRLADYNEQFF. CDR3 nucleotide sequence: TGCGCCAGCAGCCCCAGACTAGCGGACTACAATGAGCAGTTCTTC. The chain joins TRBV4-3 to TRBJ2-1, with 9 bases lining up with TRBD2. CDR1 LGHNA and CDR2 YSLEER come from the germline V gene. Trimming cost V 4 bases and J 3 bases; bases outside gene matches: 4. The CDR3 length is 15 residues.

The V call is TRBV28, the J call TRBJ1-5; 7 nucleotides agree with TRBD1. CDR3 length: 15 amino acids. Looked up from germline, CDR1 is MDHEN and CDR2 is SYDVKM. J lost 3 bases, V lost 1 base, and 3 bases had no gene match. CDR3 sequence reads: CASSLLTGNNQPQHF. The CDR3 region has the DNA TGTGCCAGCAGTTTATTGACAGGGAACAATCAGCCCCAGCATTTT.

This clone appeared once. The J gene is TRBJ1-4, the V gene TRBV24-1; 10 nucleotides line up with TRBD1. Unmatched junction bases numbered 5, after V lost 5 bases and J lost 6 bases. Germline V CDR1 and CDR2: KGHDR, SFDVKD. The CDR3 runs to 15 residues. CDR3 in amino acids: CATSGGTGDYEKLFF. DNA of the CDR3: TGTGCCACCAGTGGTGGGACAGGGGATTATGAAAAACTGTTTTTT.

This chain uses TRBV24-1 with TRBJ2-5, with 8 bases that match TRBD1. With V trimmed by 9 bases and J by 4 bases, 9 bases remained unmatched. CDR3 length: 14 residues. Germline V gene lookup returns CDR1 KGHDR and CDR2 SFDVKD. The CDR3 sequence is CATPRQGMVETQYF. The DNA for the CDR3 is TGTGCCACCCCTAGACAGGGGATGGTAGAGACCCAGTACTTC.

The chain recombines TRBV4-3 with TRBJ1-1, with 9 bases fitting TRBD1. After removal of 1 base from V and 5 bases from J, the junction contained 8 bases not matched to a gene. The CDR3 runs 16 residues. Looked up from germline, CDR1 is LGHNA and CDR2 is YSLEER. The chain's CDR3 is CASSQAGGQGGTEAFF. The CDR3 DNA reads as TGCGCCAGCAGCCAAGCTGGGGGACAGGGTGGAACTGAAGCTTTCTTT.

This chain uses TRBV18 with TRBJ1-6; maybe TRBD1 (5 bases). The V end was cut by 6 bases, the J end by 10 bases, with 16 bases between. The CDR3 loop spans 14 amino acids. CDR1 is KGHSH, CDR2 LQKENI, per germline. This CDR3 is CASSWRGMDSPLHF. The CDR3 DNA follows: TGTGCCAGCTCCTGGCGGGGGATGGACTCACCCCTCCACTTT.

The J gene is TRBJ2-7, the V gene TRBV28, with 10 positions matching TRBD1. V lost 6 bases and J lost 3; bases outside the gene matches: 8. The CDR3 totals 15 residues. CDR1 is MDHEN, CDR2 SYDVKM, per germline. The CDR3 bases are TGTGCCAGCAGCTCTCCGGGACAGGGGAACTACGAGCAGTACTTC. Translation gives CASSSPGQGNYEQYF.

The chain has TRBV15 and TRBJ2-7; possibly TRBD2 for D (6 bases). The CDR3 contains 15 residues. Germline assignment: CDR1 LNHNV and CDR2 YYDKDF (reference sequence). Trimming took 0 bases from V and 0 from J, leaving 9 bases between them. The DNA of the CDR3 is TGTGCCACCAGCAGAGATGCGGGAAGCTCCTACGAGCAGTACTTC. It is translated as CATSRDAGSSYEQYF.

The DNA of the CDR3 is TGTGCCACCAGTGATGCCAGGGGAATTGGGGAGACCCAGTACTTC. Its protein product is CATSDARGIGETQYF. V is TRBV24-1 and J is TRBJ2-5; maybe TRBD1 (6 bases). The CDR3 spans 15 residues. V dropped 3 bases and J dropped 5 bases, with 15 bases sitting between them. Germline CDR1 is KGHDR and CDR2 is SFDVKD.

The chain links TRBV18 to TRBJ2-5, with 11 nucleotides matching TRBD2. Germline CDR1 and CDR2: KGHSH and LQKENI. Trimming at V came to 2 bases and at J to 9 bases, leaving 5 bases not matched to a gene. CDR3 length: 14 residues. CDR3 in DNA: TGTGCCAGCTCACCAGAACTAGCGGGAGCCTCCCAGTACTTC. This gives the protein CASSPELAGASQYF.

This rearrangement joins TRBV5-5 to TRBJ2-2; D remains unclear. The V end lost 0 bases, the J end lost 7 bases, and 4 bases lay between the germline ends. This CDR3 spans 12 amino acids. Germline-derived CDR1 and CDR2 are SGHKS and YYEKEE (reference sequence). The CDR3 DNA sequence: TGTGCCAGCAGCTTGGGTATCGGGGAGCTGTTTTTT. Its protein product is CASSLGIGELFF.

The gene calls are TRBV19 and TRBJ2-1; D perhaps matches TRBD1 (5 bases). V lost 3 bases and J 9 bases, leaving 18 bases between the germline ends. The CDR3 consists of 15 residues. Germline V lookup: CDR1 LNHDA, CDR2 SQIVND (reference sequence). Here the CDR3 reads CASSIGGRVGPEQFF. DNA of the CDR3: TGTGCCAGTAGTATCGGTGGACGTGTGGGGCCTGAGCAGTTCTTC.

The CDR3, as DNA: TGTGCCAGCAGTGGGAGCGGGACAGGGGTTGGTGAAAAACTGTTTTTT. Protein sequence: CASSGSGTGVGEKLFF. The chain recombines TRBV2 with TRBJ1-4; TRBD1 matches at 10 bases. CDR1 is SNHLY and CDR2 is FYNNEI in the germline V gene. The length of the CDR3 is 16 residues. V was clipped by 4 bases and J by 7 bases; unmatched bases: 9.